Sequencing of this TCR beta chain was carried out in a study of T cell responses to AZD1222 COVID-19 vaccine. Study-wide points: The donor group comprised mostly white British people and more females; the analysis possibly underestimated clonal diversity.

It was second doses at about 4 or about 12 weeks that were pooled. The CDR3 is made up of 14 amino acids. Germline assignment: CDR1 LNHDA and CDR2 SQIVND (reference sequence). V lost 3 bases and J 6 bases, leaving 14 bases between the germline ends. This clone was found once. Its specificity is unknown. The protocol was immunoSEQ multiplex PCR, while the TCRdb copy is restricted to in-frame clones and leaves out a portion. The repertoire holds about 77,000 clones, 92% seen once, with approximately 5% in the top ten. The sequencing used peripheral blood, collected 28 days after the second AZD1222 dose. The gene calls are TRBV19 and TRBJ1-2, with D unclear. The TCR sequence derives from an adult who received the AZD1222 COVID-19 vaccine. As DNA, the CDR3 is TGTGCCAGTAGTATGCAAGGAACTCGGAATGGCTACACCTTC. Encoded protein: CASSMQGTRNGYTF.